The entry below describes one T cell receptor (beta chain). Antigen: not known. Germline loops: CDR1 SGHRS, CDR2 YFSETQ. There are 14 residues in the CDR3. V gave up 5 bases and J gave up 0 bases, with 11 bases separating them. Via MiXCR, TCRdb re-called the RT-PCR reads, giving one row per CDR3 protein. The sample yields around 580,000 distinct CDR3 sequences, around 11% seen once. The sample belongs to a study of response to subunit inactivated influenza vaccine. Whole-study results and caveats: The authors proposed limited new T cell recruitment per seasonal influenza vaccination.

The origin of this receptor is a middle-aged man who received an inactivated influenza vaccine. The chain recombines TRBV5-1 with TRBJ1-2; no clear D. The material sequenced was PBMCs from blood, taken on the day of vaccination. The CDR3 spells CASSEASSNYGYTF. The CDR3, as DNA: TGCGCCAGCAGTGAAGCCTCCTCTAACTATGGCTACACCTTC.